This T cell receptor (beta chain) was captured by sequencing in a study of naive and memory T cell subsets. Study-level points and caveats: Naive repertoires, especially CD8, held a few larger clonotypes, possibly memory cells re-expressing CD45RA.

Both TRBC1 and TRBC2 were covered by a beta constant-region primer of two equimolar oligonucleotides. Ligated cDNA was amplified by four rounds of PCR with nested alpha and beta constant-region primers and SP2. MiXCR was run by TCRdb on the UMI-ligation and nested PCR reads, yielding one entry per CDR3 protein. The sample lists under 150,000 distinct CDR3 sequences, under 25% occurring once. The CDR3 totals 15 residues. With V trimmed by 4 bases and J by 2 bases, 6 bases remained unmatched. CDR1 and CDR2 (germline): SNHLY, FYNNEI. This clonotype was counted between two and nine times. Its antigen is undetermined.

The V gene is TRBV2, the J gene TRBJ2-3; 7 positions agree with TRBD1. Material for sequencing was naive CD8+ T cells from blood. This clonotype was sampled from a human donor in good health. The chain's CDR3 is CASSGTGRLTDTQYF. The DNA of the CDR3 is TGTGCCAGCAGTGGGACAGGCCGACTCACAGATACGCAGTATTTT.